This T cell receptor (beta chain) was identified in a study of beta chain features in type 1 diabetes. Investigators reverse transcribed all isolated RNA, so they sequenced expressed TCRB transcripts. Profiling relied on immunoSEQ multiplex PCR, and the TCRdb table lists in-frame clones only, not all of them. The table shows under 250,000 clones, with roughly an eighth occurring only once. This CDR3 contains 15 residues. Deletions cut 1 base from V and 2 bases from J, with 11 bases between. Germline CDR1 is SGHDT and CDR2 is YYEEEE. This clone was seen a few times. What was sequenced was naive CD4+ T cells from blood. The chain is built from TRBV5-6 and TRBJ2-3; D not certain. The clonotype comes from a woman in her thirties or forties in good health. The CDR3 DNA is TGTGCCAGCAGCTTGCTGGCTCAATCCACAGATACGCAGTATTTT. It translates to CASSLLAQSTDTQYF.